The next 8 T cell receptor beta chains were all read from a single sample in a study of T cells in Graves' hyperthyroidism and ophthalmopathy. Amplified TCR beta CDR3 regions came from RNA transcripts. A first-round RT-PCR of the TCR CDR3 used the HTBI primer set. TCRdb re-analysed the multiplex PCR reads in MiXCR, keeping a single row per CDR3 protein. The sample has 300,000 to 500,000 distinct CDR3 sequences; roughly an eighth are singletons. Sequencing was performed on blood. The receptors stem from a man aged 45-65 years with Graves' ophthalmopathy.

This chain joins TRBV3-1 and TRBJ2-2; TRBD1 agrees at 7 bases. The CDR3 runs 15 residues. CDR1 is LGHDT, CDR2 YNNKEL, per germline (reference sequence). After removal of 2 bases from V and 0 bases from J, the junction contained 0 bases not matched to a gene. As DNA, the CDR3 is TGTGCCAGCAGCCAACAGGGGGCGAACACCGGGGAGCTGTTTTTT. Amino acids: CASSQQGANTGELFF. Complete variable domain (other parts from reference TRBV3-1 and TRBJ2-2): DTAVSQTPKYLVTQMGNDKSIKCEQNLGHDTMYWYKQDSKKFLKIMFSYNNKELIINETVPNRFSPKSPDKAHLNLHINSLELGDSAVYFCASSQQGANTGELFFGEGSRLTVL.

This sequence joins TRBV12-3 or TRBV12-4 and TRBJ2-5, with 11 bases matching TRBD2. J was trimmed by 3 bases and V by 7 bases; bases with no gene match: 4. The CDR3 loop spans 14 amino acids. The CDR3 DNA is TGTGCCAGCACCCCGACTAGCGGGGAAGAGACCCAGTACTTC. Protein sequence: CASTPTSGEETQYF.

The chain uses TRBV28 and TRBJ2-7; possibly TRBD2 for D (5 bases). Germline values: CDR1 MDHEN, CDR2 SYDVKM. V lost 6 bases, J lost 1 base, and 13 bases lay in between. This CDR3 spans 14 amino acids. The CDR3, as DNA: TGTGCCAGCAGCCGACCGGGATCATCCTACGAGCAGTACTTC. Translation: CASSRPGSSYEQYF.

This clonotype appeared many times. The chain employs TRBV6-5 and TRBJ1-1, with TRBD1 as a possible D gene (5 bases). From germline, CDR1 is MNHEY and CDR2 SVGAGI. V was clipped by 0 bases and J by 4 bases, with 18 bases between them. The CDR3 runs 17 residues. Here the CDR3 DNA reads TGTGCCAGCAGTTACTCGTACCGGGGGGTAGCGGGCACTGAAGCTTTCTTT. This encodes CASSYSYRGVAGTEAFF.

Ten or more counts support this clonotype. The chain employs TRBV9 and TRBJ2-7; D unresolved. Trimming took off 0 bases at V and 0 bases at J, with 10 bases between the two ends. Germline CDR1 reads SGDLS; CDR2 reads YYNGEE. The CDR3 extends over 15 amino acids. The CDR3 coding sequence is TGTGCCAGCAGCGTAGAGTGGGGAAGCTCCTACGAGCAGTACTTC. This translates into CASSVEWGSSYEQYF. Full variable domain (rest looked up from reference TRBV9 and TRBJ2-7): DSGVTQTPKHLITATGQRVTLRCSPRSGDLSVYWYQQSLDQGLQFLIQYYNGEERAKGNILERFSAQQFPDLHSELNLSSLELGDSALYFCASSVEWGSSYEQYFGPGTRLTVT.

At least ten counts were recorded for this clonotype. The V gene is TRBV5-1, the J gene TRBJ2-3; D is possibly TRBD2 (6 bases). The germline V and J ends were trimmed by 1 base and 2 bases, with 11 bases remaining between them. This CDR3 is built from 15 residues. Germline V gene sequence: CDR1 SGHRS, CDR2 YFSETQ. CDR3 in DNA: TGCGCCAGCAGCTTGTACGCGGGACCCACAGATACGCAGTATTTT. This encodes CASSLYAGPTDTQYF.

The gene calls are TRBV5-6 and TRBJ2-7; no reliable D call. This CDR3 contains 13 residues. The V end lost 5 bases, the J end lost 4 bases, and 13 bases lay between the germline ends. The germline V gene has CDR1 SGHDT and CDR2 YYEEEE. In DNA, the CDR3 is TGTGCCAGCAGGCTTGGGCGGCCATACGAGCAGTACTTC. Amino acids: CASRLGRPYEQYF.

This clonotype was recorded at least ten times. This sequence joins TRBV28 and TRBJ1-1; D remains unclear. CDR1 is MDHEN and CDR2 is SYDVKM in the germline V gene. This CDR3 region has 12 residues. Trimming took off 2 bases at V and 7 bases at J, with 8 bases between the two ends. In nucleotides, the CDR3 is TGTGCCAGCAGTTTACCCGGGCGTGAAGCTTTCTTT. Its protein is CASSLPGREAFF.